Listed below are T cell receptor beta chains from one sample, sequenced in a study of T cells in Graves' hyperthyroidism and ophthalmopathy. TCRdb processed the multiplex PCR reads anew with MiXCR; each CDR3 protein has one entry. Among some 770,000 distinct CDR3 sequences listed, about 17% were seen once. The sample comprised blood. Receptor source: a man aged 18 to 30 with Graves' hyperthyroidism. Each CDR3 is given with its conserved first and last residue.

TRBV11-1	TRBJ2-7	CASSSRDESYEQYF
TRBV6-1	TRBJ1-5	CASSTIPGNNQPQHF
TRBV20-1	TRBJ2-1	CSAREGGFNEQFF
TRBV18	TRBJ1-4	CASSPSLTENEKLFF
TRBV30	TRBJ2-5	CAWKAAGVVATYF
TRBV28	TRBJ1-1	CASSQRGGVVGTEAFF
TRBV7-8	TRBJ2-7	CASSLDFTGAGRSYEQYF
TRBV6-1	TRBJ2-1	CASSPTRPNNEQFF
TRBV20-1	TRBJ1-5	CSARDDRANQPQHF
TRBV2	TRBJ2-2	CASSTRAPGSGELFF
TRBV20-1	TRBJ2-7	CSARAAGLSYEQYF
TRBV28	TRBJ2-7	CASSFPGFYEQYF
TRBV9	TRBJ2-7	CASSVEDAEGEQYF
TRBV19	TRBJ2-5	CASSIGTGFQETQYF
TRBV28	TRBJ2-7	CASSLTDGTYEQYF
TRBV6-1	TRBJ1-6	CASSDRGVKALHF
TRBV4-2	TRBJ1-5	CASSLQSSNQPQHF
TRBV29-1	TRBJ1-1	CSVQPLGDTEAFF
TRBV20-1	TRBJ1-1	CSAREQGQGPEAFF
TRBV20-1	TRBJ2-1	CSAIAGSSYNEQFF
TRBV7-9	TRBJ2-1	CASSLLRAGANEQFF
TRBV2	TRBJ2-3	CASSEYAVEADTQYF
TRBV2	TRBJ1-5	CASSERRAGGNQPQHF
TRBV6-4	TRBJ2-7	CASSAGTDDEQYF